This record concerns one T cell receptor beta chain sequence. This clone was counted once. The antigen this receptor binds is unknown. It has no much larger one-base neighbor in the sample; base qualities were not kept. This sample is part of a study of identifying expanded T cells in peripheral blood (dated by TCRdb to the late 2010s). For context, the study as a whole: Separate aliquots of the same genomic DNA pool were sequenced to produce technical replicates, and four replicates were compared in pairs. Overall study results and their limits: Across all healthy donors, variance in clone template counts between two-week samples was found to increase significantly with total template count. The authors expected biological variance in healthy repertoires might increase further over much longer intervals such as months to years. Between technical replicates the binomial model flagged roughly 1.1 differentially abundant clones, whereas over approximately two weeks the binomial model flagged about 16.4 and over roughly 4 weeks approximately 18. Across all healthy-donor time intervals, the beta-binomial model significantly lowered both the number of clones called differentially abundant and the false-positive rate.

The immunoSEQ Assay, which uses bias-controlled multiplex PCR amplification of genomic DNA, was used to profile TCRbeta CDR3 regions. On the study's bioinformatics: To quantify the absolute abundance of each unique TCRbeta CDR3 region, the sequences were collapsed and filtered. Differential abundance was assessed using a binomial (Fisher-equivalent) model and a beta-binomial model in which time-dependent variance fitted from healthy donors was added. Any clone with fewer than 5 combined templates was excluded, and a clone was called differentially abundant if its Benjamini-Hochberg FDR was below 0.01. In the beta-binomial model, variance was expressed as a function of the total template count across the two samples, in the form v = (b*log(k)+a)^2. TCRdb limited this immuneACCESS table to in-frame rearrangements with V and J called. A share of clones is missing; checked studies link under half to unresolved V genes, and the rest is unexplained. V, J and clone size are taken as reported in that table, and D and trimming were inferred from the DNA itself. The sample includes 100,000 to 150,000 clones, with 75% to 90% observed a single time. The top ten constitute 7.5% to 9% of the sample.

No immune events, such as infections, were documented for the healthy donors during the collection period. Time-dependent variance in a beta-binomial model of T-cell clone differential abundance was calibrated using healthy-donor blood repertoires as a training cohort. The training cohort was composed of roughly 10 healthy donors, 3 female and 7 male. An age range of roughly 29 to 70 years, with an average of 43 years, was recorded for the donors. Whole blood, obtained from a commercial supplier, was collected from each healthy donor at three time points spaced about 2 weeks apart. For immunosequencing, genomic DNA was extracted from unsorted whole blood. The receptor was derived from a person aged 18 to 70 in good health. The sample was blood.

CDR3 sequence: CASRLAQVPLPGEQYF. The DNA sequence is given as TGCGCCAGCAGATTAGCCCAGGTCCCCCTTCCTGGGGAGCAGTACTTC. The receptor chain draws on TRBV5-1 and TRBJ2-7, with the D gene not clear enough to name. The CDR3 starts with the cysteine, ends with the phenylalanine, and has 16 residues. Only the CDR3 DNA is retained, 48 bases long and in frame from the first base. The trim is 5 bases for V and 7 bases for J, with a gap of 25 bases between the germline ends. The CDR1 and CDR2 encoded by the germline V gene are SGHRS and YFSETQ.